The rows below give T cell receptor beta chains drawn from one sample of a study of regulatory T cells in long-lasting Graves disease. TCRdb ran MiXCR on the multiplex PCR reads and lists one entry per CDR3 protein. The sample consists of fewer than 450,000 distinct CDR3 sequences, about 15% of them appearing once. The sample was also reused in another study, on T cells in Graves' hyperthyroidism and ophthalmopathy.

The input for sequencing was peripheral blood mononuclear cells (PBMCs), taken at new diagnosis, from a patient treated with antithyroid drugs. The receptor source for this set is a woman in her forties with Graves disease. Each CDR3 is given with its conserved first and last residue. The order of the fields is V gene, clone size, D gene, J gene, CDR3 DNA, CDR3 protein. The D gene is left open where the match is weak. The listing skips clone size in some rows; elsewhere it reads once, few, many or a size class.

>TRBV28|NA|NA|TRBJ2-2
TGTGCCAGCAGTAGCAGGGGCCACACCGGGGAGCTGTTTTTT
CASSSRGHTGELFF
>TRBV6-1|few|NA|TRBJ1-2
TGTGCCAGCAGGGGTACATTGGATGGCTACACCTTC
CASRGTLDGYTF
>TRBV5-5|few|NA|TRBJ2-3
TGTGCCAGCAGCTTGGGTACTGATGCGCAGTATTTT
CASSLGTDAQYF
>TRBV3-1|many|TRBD2|TRBJ2-7
TGTGCCAGCAGCCGCGGGACTAGCGGGAGTTACGAGCAGTACTTC
CASSRGTSGSYEQYF
>TRBV12-3/TRBV12-4|few|NA|TRBJ2-7
TGTGCCAGCGCCCGTGGGCGAGGGCAGTACTTC
CASARGRGQYF
>TRBV19|many|NA|TRBJ2-5
TGTGCCAGTAGTAATCACCTGGGGGGCCAAGAGACCCAGTACTTC
CASSNHLGGQETQYF
>TRBV5-5|many|TRBD2|TRBJ2-1
TGTGCCAGCAGCTTGGCCGGGGAGGGGTTGCAGTTCTTC
CASSLAGEGLQFF
>TRBV6-1|NA|TRBD1|TRBJ2-7
TGTGCCAGCAGTGCCCGGACAGGGGGCGAGTCCTACGAGCAGTACTTC
CASSARTGGESYEQYF
>TRBV15|NA|NA|TRBJ2-3
TGTGCCACCAGCAGAGATCCATTAGGCACAGATACACAGTATTTT
CATSRDPLGTDTQYF
>TRBV12-3/TRBV12-4|NA|TRBD2|TRBJ2-2
TGTGCCAGCAGTTTGGGGGGGAGAGCGGGAGTTGCCACCGGGGAGCTGTTTTTT
CASSLGGRAGVATGELFF
>TRBV6-1|NA|NA|TRBJ1-2
TGTGCCAGCAGTACCCATAGGACAATCAACTATGGCTACACCTTC
CASSTHRTINYGYTF
>TRBV19|few|TRBD1|TRBJ2-3
TGTGCCAGTAGCCCCCGACAGGGGGGAACAGATACGCAGTATTTT
CASSPRQGGTDTQYF
>TRBV7-9|few|NA|TRBJ1-1
TGTGCCAGCAGCATCCCGACCCCTGAAGCTTTCTTT
CASSIPTPEAFF
>TRBV5-1|few|NA|TRBJ2-2
TGCGCCAGCAGCTTGGCTCTCCTAGCAACCACGAACACCGGGGAGCTGTTTTTT
CASSLALLATTNTGELFF
>TRBV10-2|few|TRBD2|TRBJ2-2
TGCGCCAGCAGGACTAGCGGGAGTGTCGGGGAGCTGTTTTTT
CASRTSGSVGELFF
>TRBV27|few|NA|TRBJ2-4
TGTGCCAGCAGTTCAGGGTTACTAGCCAAAAACATTCAGTACTTC
CASSSGLLAKNIQYF
>TRBV18|few|NA|TRBJ2-3
TGTGCCAGCTTCGAGGGGGATACGCAGTATTTT
CASFEGDTQYF
>TRBV12-3/TRBV12-4|many|NA|TRBJ2-7
TGTGCCAGCAGCCATGGGGGTGTGGAGCAGTACTTC
CASSHGGVEQYF
>TRBV6-1|few|NA|TRBJ1-5
TGTGGCAGCAGCCGGAGATCTAGCCAGCCCCAGCATTTT
CGSSRRSSQPQHF
>TRBV19|NA|NA|TRBJ2-3
TGTGCCAGTAGTATGGACGGGGGATTCGCATTCACAGATACGCAGTATTTT
CASSMDGGFAFTDTQYF
>TRBV30|NA|NA|TRBJ1-2
TGTGCCTGGAGTGTATACAGGAACTATGGCTACACCTTC
CAWSVYRNYGYTF
>TRBV20-1|many|TRBD2|TRBJ2-7
TGCAGTGCTAGAGGAACTAGCGGAGACTCCTACGAGCAGTACTTC
CSARGTSGDSYEQYF
>TRBV11-2|many|NA|TRBJ2-1
TGTGCCAGCAGCCCCGGGACTGGAGGCAATGAGCAGTTCTTC
CASSPGTGGNEQFF
>TRBV2|many|NA|TRBJ1-5
TGTGCCAGCAGTGAAGCAGGGAGAGGTCAGCCCCAGCATTTT
CASSEAGRGQPQHF
>TRBV12-3/TRBV12-4|many|TRBD2|TRBJ2-5
TGTGCCAGCAGTTTTAGCGGGAACAGTGAGACCCAGTACTTC
CASSFSGNSETQYF
>TRBV19|NA|TRBD2|TRBJ2-4
TGTGCCAGTAAGCGGGAGTTCGGAAACATTCAGTACTTC
CASKREFGNIQYF
>TRBV18|many|NA|TRBJ1-4
TGTGCCAGCTCCCCCAGGGACCCCGCGTATGAAAAACTGTTTTTT
CASSPRDPAYEKLFF
>TRBV7-8|many|TRBD1|TRBJ2-7
TGTGCCAGCAGCCCAGGGACAGGGGGCTCCTACGAGCAGTACTTC
CASSPGTGGSYEQYF
>TRBV12-3/TRBV12-4|many|NA|TRBJ2-7
TGTGCCAGCACCCACAATGGATACGAGCAGTACTTC
CASTHNGYEQYF
>TRBV30|once|NA|TRBJ2-1
TGTGCCTGGAGGCCGGGACCAACCTACAATGAGCAGTTCTTC
CAWRPGPTYNEQFF
>TRBV10-2|many|NA|TRBJ2-7
TGCGCCAGCAGGGAGGGGACCCACTACGAGCAGTACTTC
CASREGTHYEQYF
>TRBV11-1|many|TRBD1|TRBJ1-6
TGTGCCAGCAGCTCCCCGGGACAGGGGAATTCACCCCTCCACTTT
CASSSPGQGNSPLHF
>TRBV6-9|many|TRBD1|TRBJ1-1
TGTGCCAGCAGTTCTACAGGGGGTCGTGCTTTCTTT
CASSSTGGRAFF
>TRBV2|many|NA|TRBJ1-6
TGTGCCAGCAGTACGGGTCTGATTTTTAATTCACCCCTCCACTTT
CASSTGLIFNSPLHF
>TRBV7-6|many|TRBD1|TRBJ1-1
TGTGCCAGCAGTTCCCGGACAGGCGCGAACACTGAAGCTTTCTTT
CASSSRTGANTEAFF
>TRBV6-5|NA|NA|TRBJ2-7
TGTGCCAGCAGTTACTCGAAACCAGGGTTGAGCTACGAGCAGTACTTC
CASSYSKPGLSYEQYF
>TRBV24-1|many|NA|TRBJ2-5
TGTGCCACCAGTGCAACCGGGAGCCAAGAGACCCAGTACTTC
CATSATGSQETQYF
>TRBV6-1|many|TRBD2|TRBJ2-5
TGTGCCAGCAGTGGGACTAGCGCGACGACCCAGTACTTC
CASSGTSATTQYF
>TRBV11-2|many|NA|TRBJ2-2
TGTGCCAGCAGCTTATGGGTGGCGGGGAACACCGGGGAGCTGTTTTTT
CASSLWVAGNTGELFF
>TRBV9|few|NA|TRBJ2-7
TGTGCCAGCAGCGTCACAGAGAACTACGAGCAGTACTTC
CASSVTENYEQYF
>TRBV7-8|many|NA|TRBJ2-5
TGTGCCAGCAGCTTAGGCTTCGGGTACCAAGAGACCCAGTACTTC
CASSLGFGYQETQYF
>TRBV29-1|NA|NA|TRBJ1-1
TGCAGCGTTGAAGATGAGTTGACTGAAGCTTTCTTT
CSVEDELTEAFF
>TRBV3-1|NA|NA|TRBJ2-3
TGTGCCAGCAGCTCCGTGGGAGGACAGAGGCGAGCCGATACGCAGTATTTT
CASSSVGGQRRADTQYF
>TRBV11-2|NA|TRBD2|TRBJ2-2
TGTGCCAGCAGCCCGCGGACTAGCGGGAGAGGGGCGGTACCCGGGGAGCTCTTTTTT
CASSPRTSGRGAVPGELFF
>TRBV24-1|few|NA|TRBJ2-4
TGTGCCACCAGTGAGGGTCAGGGGAAAAACATTCAGTACTTC
CATSEGQGKNIQYF
>TRBV28|many|NA|TRBJ2-1
TGTGCCAGCAGCCCCCGACTAGACTCCTACAATGAGCAGTTCTTC
CASSPRLDSYNEQFF
>TRBV5-1|few|TRBD1|TRBJ1-2
TGCGCCAGCCGATTTACGGACAGGGTAAACTATGGCTACACCTTC
CASRFTDRVNYGYTF
>TRBV28|many|TRBD1|TRBJ2-7
TGTGCCAGCACTTCGGGACAGGGCTACGAGCAGTACTTC
CASTSGQGYEQYF
>TRBV20-1|once|TRBD2|TRBJ2-1
TGCAGTGGGACTAGCGGGATTGGAGATGAGCAGTTCTTC
CSGTSGIGDEQFF
>TRBV6-1|NA|NA|TRBJ1-2
TGTGCCAGCAGCCCGGGGAGCTACTATGGCTACACCTTC
CASSPGSYYGYTF
>TRBV12-3/TRBV12-4|many|NA|TRBJ2-1
TGTGCCAGCAGTTTAGAAGATTACTGGCAGTTCTTC
CASSLEDYWQFF
>TRBV19|many|NA|TRBJ1-5
TGTGCCAGTAGTATAGAGCCTTATCAGCCCCAGCATTTT
CASSIEPYQPQHF
>TRBV28|many|TRBD1|TRBJ2-6
TGTGCCAGCAGTTCCCCACGGACAGGTGGAGTTAACGTCCTGACTTTC
CASSSPRTGGVNVLTF
>TRBV10-3|NA|TRBD2|TRBJ2-7
TGTGCCATCAGTGGAGGACTAGCGGGAGGGCCCCCCACCTACGAGCAGTACTTC
CAISGGLAGGPPTYEQYF
>TRBV2|many|NA|TRBJ2-3
TGTGCCAGCAGTGGGTCATTCCGCACAGATACGCAGTATTTT
CASSGSFRTDTQYF